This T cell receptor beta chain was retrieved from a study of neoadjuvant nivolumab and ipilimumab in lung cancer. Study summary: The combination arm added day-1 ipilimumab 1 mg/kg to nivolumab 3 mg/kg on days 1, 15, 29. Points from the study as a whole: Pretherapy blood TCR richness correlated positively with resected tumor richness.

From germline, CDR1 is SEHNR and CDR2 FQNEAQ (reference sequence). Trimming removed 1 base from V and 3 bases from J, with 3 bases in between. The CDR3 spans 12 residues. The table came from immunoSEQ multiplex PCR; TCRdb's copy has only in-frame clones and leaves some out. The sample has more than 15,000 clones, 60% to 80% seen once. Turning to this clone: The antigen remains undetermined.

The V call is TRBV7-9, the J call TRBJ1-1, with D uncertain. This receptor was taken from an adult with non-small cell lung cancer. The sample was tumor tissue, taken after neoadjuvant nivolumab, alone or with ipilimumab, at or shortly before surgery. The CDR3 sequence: CASSLVDTEAFF. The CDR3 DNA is TGTGCCAGCAGCTTAGTTGACACTGAAGCTTTCTTT.